The TCR beta chain under discussion was sequenced for a study of CD4+ T cells in melanoma. Study-wide results and caveats: Diverse differentiation states were reported for melanoma neoantigen-specific CD4+ T cells. CD8+ T cell, macrophage and B cell function reportedly correlated with neoantigen-specific CD4+ T cells.

This clone showed up just a few times. Its matching antigen is unknown. The CDR3 has 12 amino acids. Germline assignment: CDR1 KGHSH and CDR2 LQKENI. V was cut by 6 bases and J by 3 bases, with 9 bases left in between. Assay: immunoSEQ multiplex PCR; the TCRdb copy retains only in-frame clones and omits some. The sample contains 14,000 to 15,000 clones, 63% of which appear only once. The receptor was isolated from a human donor with melanoma. The sequenced sample consisted of cells from a culture (not recorded whether cultured in vitro). V is TRBV18 and J is TRBJ2-7; D remains ambiguous. CDR3 sequence (DNA): TGTGCCAGCTCCCTAGATAGCTACGAGCAGTACTTC. Its protein product is CASSLDSYEQYF.